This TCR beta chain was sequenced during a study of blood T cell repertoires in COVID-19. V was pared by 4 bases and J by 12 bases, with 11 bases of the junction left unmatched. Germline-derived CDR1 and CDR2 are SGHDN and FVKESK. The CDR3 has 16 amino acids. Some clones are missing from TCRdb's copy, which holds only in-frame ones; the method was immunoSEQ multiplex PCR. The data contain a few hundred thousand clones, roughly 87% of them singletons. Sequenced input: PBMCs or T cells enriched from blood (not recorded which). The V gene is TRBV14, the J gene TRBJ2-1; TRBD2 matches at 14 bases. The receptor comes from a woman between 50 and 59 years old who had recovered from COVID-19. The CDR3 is CASSLMGLAGEVGQFF. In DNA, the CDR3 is TGTGCCAGCAGCCTGATGGGACTAGCGGGAGAGGTGGGGCAGTTCTTC.